This entry describes one TCR beta chain. Its cognate antigen has yet to be identified. The junction departs from the called germline gene at one end, perhaps through a read error. This sample is part of a study of regulatory T cells in long-lasting Graves disease (dated by TCRdb to about 2021). Study-level background: Newly diagnosed Graves' disease patients had taken antithyroid drugs for less than 3 months. The study was conducted in China and was registered as a clinical trial. Patients with persistent Graves' disease were compared with patients with newly diagnosed Graves' disease using TCR sequencing and RNA sequencing of peripheral blood. A total of about 35 samples underwent TCR sequencing, from roughly 13 patients with persistent Graves' disease and some 20 patients with newly diagnosed Graves' disease.

Read against the paper, the sample's time point label means: newly diagnosed GD, antithyroid drugs for less than 3 months. RNA was extracted from PBMCs in TRIzol for both TCR sequencing and RNA sequencing. The diagnosis of Graves' disease followed American Thyroid Association guidelines. Patients were recruited from an endocrinology department in Xi'an, China. From each patient, roughly 9 milliliters of peripheral blood was collected into an EDTA anticoagulant tube. Ficoll Paque Plus density gradient separation was used to isolate PBMCs, and no additional T cell sorting was done. An Agilent 2100 Bioanalyzer and agarose gel were used to check RNA quality, and a NanoDrop 2000 was used to measure RNA concentration. Including cysteine and phenylalanine, the CDR3 has 17 amino acids. The entry retains the CDR3 DNA only, 51 bases that are in frame from base 1. CDR1 and CDR2, per the germline V gene, are SGDLS and YYNGEE.

The library came from multiplex PCR. The sample was run on an Illumina HiSeq 4000. CDR3 regions were amplified by Arm-PCR with iRepertoire HTBI primers to construct TCR beta libraries. PCR products were gel purified before sequencing. In the original analysis: Gene usage analysis of CDR3 amino acid clonotypes relied on the 62 TRBV and 15 or so TRBJ segments identified across samples. COPE and FqMerger were used to merge the filtered high-quality paired reads into contigs. Contigs were aligned with BLAST to IMGT TRBV, TRBD and TRBJ reference genes, and CDR3 was defined per IMGT. Clonotypes above 0.1% frequency were classified as highly expanded clones. Shannon entropy was used to measure repertoire diversity, and the Gini coefficient was used to measure V-J evenness. Public clonotypes were defined as clonotypes shared by more than one individual. TCRdb reprocessing: public reads trimmed at Q25 with fastp, clones called with MiXCR, in-frame beta chains kept. Merged by CDR3 protein, the rows form single entries marked with the most common genes and DNA. TCRdb assigned the V and J calls; the authors' analysis was not used. For this sample the table gives hundreds of thousands of distinct CDR3 sequences, of which 13% were detected only once. Over 7.5% of the sample lies in the top ten.

Study-wide conclusions, independent of this receptor: Compared with newly diagnosed patients, persistent Graves' disease patients had lower TCR Shannon entropy and fewer highly expanded clones, which suggests clonal expansion. Persistent patients shared more public clonotypes among themselves (under 3,000) than newly diagnosed patients did (roughly 910). The authors noted that the small sample size was a limitation that may lower accuracy. Persistent disease showed preferential use of TRBV28, TRBJ1-2 and TRBJ2-5, whereas newly diagnosed disease favored TRBV20-1 and TRBJ2-1. Peripheral blood alone was examined, since thyroid tissue, which constituted the primary lesion, could not be accessed. Only the TCR beta chain was sequenced and analyzed.

The data were also submitted as part of a second study, on T cells in Graves' hyperthyroidism and ophthalmopathy. Drawing on the second study: Stable Graves' hyperthyroidism was defined as the absence of progression to ophthalmopathy over 18 months of follow-up. Hyperthyroidism patients were aged 18 to 65 years and newly diagnosed, with disease duration of less than 2 months. Exclusion was applied to patients with uncontrolled infections, other autoimmune diseases, pregnancy or lactation. Diagnoses relied on clinical symptoms, serum thyroxine and TRAb, thyroid ultrasound and orbital computed tomography. The TCR CDR3 was subjected to a first round of RT-PCR using the HTBI primer set and the Qiagen OneStep RT-PCR kit. Most expanded thyroid clonotypes (frequency above 0.001) were also detected in blood, a finding suggesting that blood repertoires may reflect thyroid immune responses. A 13 V-J signature model separated ophthalmopathy from stable hyperthyroidism, with approximately 87% sensitivity and 81.08% specificity in cross-validation and 80%/75% in testing. During validation, the model predicted progression to ophthalmopathy a median of around six months ahead of onset, with around 65% sensitivity and about 75% specificity. To identify TCR V-J signatures that set the groups apart, the researchers used a discovery cohort of about a hundred patients, made up of approximately 43 with Graves' ophthalmopathy and some 58 with stable Graves' hyperthyroidism. An independent validation cohort of under 20 hyperthyroidism patients and over 15 patients who later progressed to ophthalmopathy tested prospective prediction of ophthalmopathy. The approximately 100 discovery patients were divided at random into training and test sets in a 7:3 ratio. The study also compared thyroid tissue and blood T-cell repertoires from over 5 Graves' hyperthyroidism patients. After sampling, hyperthyroidism patients received methimazole starting at 30 mg daily, and ophthalmopathy patients received high-dose intravenous methylprednisolone. Libraries were constructed in a second round of multiplex PCR, after which size selection and purification were performed. The libraries were sequenced on an Illumina HiSeq2000 using paired-end 100 bp reads. Raw data were processed with SOAPnuke, discarding reads with adapters, uncalled bases, mean Phred below 15, or no exact constant-primer or identifier match. High-quality paired reads were merged using COPE v1.2.5, and each unique nucleotide sequence was defined as a clonotype. MiTCR v1.1 was used to align the clonotypes against IMGT TRBV, TRBD and TRBJ reference segments. Analysis was restricted to V-J combinations with a frequency above 0.0001, which covered 98% to 99.2% of repertoires. The TCS score was defined as the ratio of F50 (clonal expansion) to E x V (chaos), calculated using BLOSUM62-based TCRdist between CDR3 peptides within each V-J. Welch's t-statistics and random forest reduced roughly 540 V-J features to under 15, which were used in a naive Bayes classifier (R e1071). No statistical method was used to fix the sample size in advance, and group allocation was not hidden from the investigators. The paper reports TCR Vbeta CDR3 sequencing of about 140 peripheral blood samples: 43 ophthalmopathy, 70 to 85 hyperthyroidism and about 17 progressor patients.

The V gene is TRBV9 and the J gene is TRBJ2-3; a confident D gene designation cannot be given. The sample in question was peripheral blood mononuclear cells (PBMCs), obtained at new diagnosis, from a patient treated with antithyroid drugs. The source of this sequence is a man between 25 and 39 years old with Graves disease. Donor details come from another sample of the same person, matched by shared clones. The CDR3 protein is CASGVDGPSFSTDTQYF. The nucleotide sequence is TGTGCCAGCGGCGTAGATGGTCCTAGTTTTAGCACAGATACGCAGTATTTT.